The clone carrying this TCR beta chain was found once. This entry belongs to a study of blood T cell repertoires in COVID-19. Study at large: Acute and convalescent COVID-19 specimens originated in the United States, Italy and Spain.

Study processing details: Nucleated cell counts were estimated from reference gene primer amplification. Assay used: immunoSEQ multiplex PCR; TCRdb lists only in-frame clones, some missing. V, J and clone size are those of that table, while D and trimming were read from the DNA. The profile shows 200,000 to 250,000 clones, 86% of them singletons. Enrolled through a virtual design, the participants were between roughly 18 and 90 years of age and came from 24 US areas. Donors were grouped by their self-reported clinical history. CDR3 size: 16 residues. The J segment lost 2 bases and the V segment lost 2 bases, leaving 5 bases of the junction unmatched. Germline V gene lookup returns CDR1 SGHKS and CDR2 YYEKEE (reference sequence).

This receptor was taken from a woman aged 40 to 50 with acute COVID-19. The gene calls are TRBV5-5 and TRBJ2-3; TRBD2 matches 10 bases. The material sequenced was PBMCs or T cells enriched from blood (not recorded which). The DNA of the CDR3 is TGTGCCAGCAGCTTCCAAGCGGGGGGGCCCACAGATACGCAGTATTTT. Protein sequence: CASSFQAGGPTDTQYF.